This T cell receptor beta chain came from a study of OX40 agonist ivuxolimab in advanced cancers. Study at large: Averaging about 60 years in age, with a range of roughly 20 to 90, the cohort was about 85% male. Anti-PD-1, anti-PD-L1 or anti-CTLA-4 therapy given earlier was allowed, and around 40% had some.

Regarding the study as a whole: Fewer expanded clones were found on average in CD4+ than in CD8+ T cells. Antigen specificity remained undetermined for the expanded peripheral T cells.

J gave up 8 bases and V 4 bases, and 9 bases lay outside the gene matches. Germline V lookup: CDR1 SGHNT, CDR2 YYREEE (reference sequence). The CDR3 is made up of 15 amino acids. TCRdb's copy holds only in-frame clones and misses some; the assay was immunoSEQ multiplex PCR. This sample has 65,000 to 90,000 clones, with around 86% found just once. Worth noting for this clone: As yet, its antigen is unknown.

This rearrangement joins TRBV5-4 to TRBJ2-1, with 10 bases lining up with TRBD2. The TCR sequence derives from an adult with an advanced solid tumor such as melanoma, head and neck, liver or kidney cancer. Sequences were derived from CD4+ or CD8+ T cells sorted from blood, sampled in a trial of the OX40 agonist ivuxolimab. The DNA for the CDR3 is TGTGCCAGCAGCCAGGAGCGGGGGGGACTCGATGAGCAGTTCTTC. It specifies CASSQERGGLDEQFF.